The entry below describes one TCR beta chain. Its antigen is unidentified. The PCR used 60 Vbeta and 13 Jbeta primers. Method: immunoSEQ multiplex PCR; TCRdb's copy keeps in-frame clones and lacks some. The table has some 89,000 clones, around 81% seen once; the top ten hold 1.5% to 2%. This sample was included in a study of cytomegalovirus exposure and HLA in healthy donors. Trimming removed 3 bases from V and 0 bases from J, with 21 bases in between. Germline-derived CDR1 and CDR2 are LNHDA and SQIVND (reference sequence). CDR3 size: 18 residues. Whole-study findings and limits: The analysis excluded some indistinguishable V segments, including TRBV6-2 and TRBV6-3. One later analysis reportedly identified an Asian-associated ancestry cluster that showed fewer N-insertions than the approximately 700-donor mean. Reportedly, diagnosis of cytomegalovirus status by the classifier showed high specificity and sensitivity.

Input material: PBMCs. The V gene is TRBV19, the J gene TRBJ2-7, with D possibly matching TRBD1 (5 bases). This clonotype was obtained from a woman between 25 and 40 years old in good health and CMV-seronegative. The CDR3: CASSMLGQGMLGSYEQYF. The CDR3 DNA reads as TGTGCCAGTAGTATGCTTGGGCAGGGAATGTTGGGCTCCTACGAGCAGTACTTC. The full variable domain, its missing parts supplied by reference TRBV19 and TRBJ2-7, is DGGITQSPKYLFRKEGQNVTLSCEQNLNHDAMYWYRQDPGQGLRLIYYSQIVNDFQKGDIAEGYSVSREKKESFPLTVTSAQKNPTAFYLCASSMLGQGMLGSYEQYFGPGTRLTVT.